This is a list of T cell receptor beta chains from one sample in a study of STAT3 mutations in large granular lymphocyte leukemia. TCRdb keeps only in-frame clones here, not all; method: immunoSEQ multiplex PCR. The data contain some 17,000 clones, roughly 86% of them seen just once; the ten biggest clones take up 8.6%. Sequenced sample: peripheral blood mononuclear cells. Receptors originate from a man aged 45-60 years with T-cell large granular lymphocyte leukemia. Some clones in this sample may be carry-over from other donors' samples. Both conserved end residues are part of each CDR3. The D gene is left open where the match is weak. Not every row has a clone size; where given, it reads once, few, many or a size class.

clone_size	v_call	j_call	d_call	cdr3_nt	cdr3_aa
once	TRBV4-1	TRBJ1-1	NA	TGCGCCAGCAGCCATGAACAGGGCGCTGAAGCTTTCTTT	CASSHEQGAEAFF
few	TRBV7-9	TRBJ2-2	TRBD1	TGTGCCAGCACTCGGACAGGGAGCACCGGGGAGCTGTTTTTT	CASTRTGSTGELFF
NA	TRBV5-4	TRBJ2-7	TRBD2	TGTGCCAGCAGCTTGGGGGTAGCGGGGACCTACGAGCAGTACTTC	CASSLGVAGTYEQYF
once	TRBV10-2	TRBJ2-7	NA	TGCGCCAGCAGGACCGAAGGGCGTGTAGGCGAGCAGTACTTC	CASRTEGRVGEQYF
NA	TRBV2	TRBJ2-6	NA	TGTGCCAGCAGTGAAAATCCATATTACTCTGGGGCCAACGTCCTGACTTTC	CASSENPYYSGANVLTF
once	TRBV6-5	TRBJ1-1	NA	TGTGCCAGCAGTTACTCGATAGGGAGAGGGAACACTGAAGCTTTCTTT	CASSYSIGRGNTEAFF
NA	TRBV7-8	TRBJ2-5	NA	TGTGCCAGCACCCCCCCGAGGGATAAAGAGACCCAGTACTTC	CASTPPRDKETQYF
NA	TRBV28	TRBJ1-4	NA	TGTGCCAGCACCCCGGGGGGGGCCCCCAGTGAAAAACTGTTTTTT	CASTPGGAPSEKLFF
few	TRBV5-1	TRBJ2-2	NA	TGCGCCAGCAGCTTGGGGCAGATCACCGGGGAGCTGTTTTTT	CASSLGQITGELFF
NA	TRBV5-1	TRBJ2-5	NA	TGCGCCAGCAGCCAACCCCAAGAGACCCAGTACTTC	CASSQPQETQYF
few	TRBV5-1	TRBJ1-4	TRBD1	TGCGCCAGCAGCTCCGGGACAGGGGCTGAAAAACTGTTTTTT	CASSSGTGAEKLFF
NA	TRBV6-1	TRBJ2-7	TRBD1	TGTGCCAGCAGTGTTCGGGACAGGGGCCTCTACGAGCAGTACTTC	CASSVRDRGLYEQYF
NA	TRBV15	TRBJ2-1	NA	TGTGCCACCAGCACTCAGGGGGTGGGGGGCGGTGAGCAGTTCTTC	CATSTQGVGGGEQFF